One sample yielded the 32 T cell receptor beta chains listed below, sequenced in a study of cytomegalovirus exposure and HLA in healthy donors. The PCR made use of 60 Vbeta and 13 Jbeta primers. Some clones are missing from TCRdb's copy, which holds only in-frame ones; the method was immunoSEQ multiplex PCR. The top ten hold about 10% of the sample, which has about 140,000 clones, around 85% seen once. The material sequenced was PBMCs. These receptors all stem from a woman aged 45-59 years in good health and CMV-seropositive.

The V and J genes are TRBV19 and TRBJ1-1, with unresolved D. CDR3 length equals 13 residues. Deletions cut 6 bases from V and 0 bases from J, with 8 bases between. The V gene's germline CDR1 is LNHDA and CDR2 SQIVND (reference sequence). CDR3 nucleotide sequence: TGTGCCAGTAGCGACACCTTGAACACTGAAGCTTTCTTT. Translated: CASSDTLNTEAFF.

The chain links TRBV6-1 to TRBJ2-3; possible D gene TRBD2, 5 bases. The CDR3 spans 14 residues. V was shortened by 6 bases and J by 0 bases, with 10 bases between the two germline ends. The germline gives CDR1 MNHNS, CDR2 SASEGT. This CDR3 reads CASSLAESTDTQYF. The CDR3 coding sequence is TGTGCCAGCAGCCTAGCAGAGAGCACAGATACGCAGTATTTT.

The J gene is TRBJ2-7, the V gene TRBV5-1; the match to TRBD1 covers 8 bases. The CDR3 runs 14 residues. The V gene's germline CDR1 is SGHRS and CDR2 YFSETQ. Germline trimming cut 7 bases from V and 0 bases from J; bases unmatched to any gene: 6. CDR3 sequence (DNA): TGCGCCAGCTCTTGGACAGGGAGCTCCTACGAGCAGTACTTC. This encodes CASSWTGSSYEQYF.

The chain uses TRBV19 and TRBJ2-5; D ambiguous. Per germline, CDR1 LNHDA and CDR2 SQIVND (reference sequence). V dropped 6 bases and J dropped 0 bases, with 5 bases sitting between them. The CDR3 totals 12 residues. CDR3 DNA sequence: TGTGCCAGTAGGAGAAACCAAGAGACCCAGTACTTC. Translating gives CASRRNQETQYF.

The V gene is TRBV11-2, the J gene TRBJ2-1, with a possible D match to TRBD2 (7 bases). The germline V and J ends were trimmed by 4 bases and 4 bases, with 14 bases remaining between them. Germline V gives CDR1 SGHAT, CDR2 FQNNGV. The CDR3 runs 15 residues. CDR3 sequence: CASSSGGGGYNEQFF. As DNA, the CDR3 is TGTGCCAGCAGCTCTGGGGGCGGGGGTTACAATGAGCAGTTCTTC. Full variable domain (outside the CDR3, taken from reference TRBV11-2 and TRBJ2-1): EAGVAQSPRYKIIEKRQSVAFWCNPISGHATLYWYQQILGQGPKLLIQFQNNGVVDDSQLPKDRFSAERLKGVDSTLKIQPAKLEDSAVYLCASSSGGGGYNEQFFGPGTRLTVL.

J is TRBJ2-7 and V is TRBV6-6, with D possibly matching TRBD2 (6 bases). Germline assignment: CDR1 MNHNY and CDR2 SVGAGI (reference sequence). This CDR3 is 16 amino acids long. Trimming cost V 0 bases and J 0 bases, with 12 bases left between them. DNA of the CDR3: TGTGCCAGCAGTTACTCGATCGGGGGAAGCTCCTACGAGCAGTACTTC. This gives the protein CASSYSIGGSSYEQYF.

V and J are TRBV5-8 and TRBJ2-3; 8 positions agree with TRBD1. This CDR3 has 14 amino acids. V trimming: 6 bases; J trimming: 5 bases; junction bases outside the gene matches: 8. Germline CDR1 and CDR2: SGHTS and YDEGEE. Here the CDR3 reads CASTKTGARDTQYF. In DNA, the CDR3 is TGTGCCAGCACCAAGACAGGGGCGCGAGATACGCAGTATTTT.

This chain uses TRBV6-1 with TRBJ1-1; D perhaps matches TRBD1 (5 bases). The V end was cut by 3 bases, the J end by 8 bases, with 13 bases between. The CDR3 extends over 13 amino acids. CDR1 MNHNS and CDR2 SASEGT come from the germline V gene. The CDR3 coding sequence is TGTGCCAGCAGTGATCAACAGGTCAGAGAAGCTTTCTTT. Translation: CASSDQQVREAFF.

The chain couples TRBV11-2 to TRBJ2-1; 13 bases map to TRBD2. CDR1 and CDR2 (germline): SGHAT, FQNNGV. CDR3 length: 15 amino acids. Unmatched junction bases numbered 9, after V lost 7 bases and J lost 9 bases. CDR3 in DNA: TGTGCCAGCACTCTTCCGACTAGCGGGGGGTTTGAGCAGTTCTTC. It specifies CASTLPTSGGFEQFF.

The chain carries TRBV7-2 and TRBJ1-2, with TRBD1 matching over 10 bases. The germline CDR1 and CDR2 sequences are SGHTA and FQGNSA. CDR3 size: 16 residues. After removal of 1 base from V and 3 bases from J, the junction contained 5 bases not matched to a gene. The CDR3 loop reads CASSLGGQGGYYGYTF. The CDR3 bases are TGTGCCAGCAGCTTAGGCGGACAGGGGGGATACTATGGCTACACCTTC.

The chain carries TRBV7-3 and TRBJ1-5; D may be TRBD1 (6 bases). Germline CDR1 SGHTA, CDR2 FQGTGA. The CDR3 sequence is 15 residues long. With 3 bases removed from V and 0 bases from J, the gap between germline ends came to 9 bases. Written as DNA, the CDR3 is TGTGCCAGCAGCTTCAGGGGTAATAGCAATCAGCCCCAGCATTTT. Translation: CASSFRGNSNQPQHF.

The chain links TRBV25-1 to TRBJ1-6; TRBD1 matches 7 bases. Germline V gives CDR1 MGHDK, CDR2 SYGVNS. V was pared by 3 bases and J by 7 bases, with 3 bases of the junction left unmatched. This CDR3 region has 14 residues. The CDR3 coding sequence is TGTGCCAGCAGTGACCCAGGGGGAAATTCACCCCTCCACTTT. Translated, it gives CASSDPGGNSPLHF.

The chain couples TRBV9 to TRBJ2-3; D possibly corresponds to TRBD1 (6 bases). The CDR3 spans 15 residues. Trimming shortened V by 4 bases and J by 6 bases, and 18 bases separated the two germline ends. Germline CDR1 reads SGDLS; CDR2 reads YYNGEE. CDR3 bases: TGTGCCAGCAGCTTCTCCACAGGGCAGGCGGATACGCAGTATTTT. This translates into CASSFSTGQADTQYF.

In its sample, this clone was seen a few times. The chain is built from TRBV7-2 and TRBJ2-2; 7 bases fit TRBD2. The junction had 11 bases not matched to a gene; V was cut back by 8 bases and J by 8 bases. CDR1 and CDR2 (germline): SGHTA, FQGNSA. The CDR3 contains 14 residues. The CDR3 sequence: CASSLGGLSGELFF. The CDR3 coding sequence is TGTGCCAGCTCCCTGGGGGGGTTGAGTGGGGAGCTGTTTTTT.

This chain links TRBV6-4 with TRBJ2-3; 9 bases map to TRBD2. This CDR3 has 16 residues. The ends lost 4 bases at V and 1 base at J; junction bases unmatched: 6. CDR1 and CDR2 (germline): MRHNA, SNTAGT. CDR3 nucleotide sequence: TGTGCCAGCAGTGGGAAAGCGGGGGGCGGCACAGATACGCAGTATTTT. Translated, it gives CASSGKAGGGTDTQYF.

This sequence joins TRBV27 and TRBJ1-5; D not certain. The V gene's germline CDR1 is MNHEY and CDR2 SMNVEV (reference sequence). V was trimmed by 3 bases and J by 4 bases, leaving 7 bases between them. The CDR3 is 13 amino acids. CDR3 bases: TGTGCCAGCAGTTTGCAGGAAAATCAGCCCCAGCATTTT. Translation gives CASSLQENQPQHF.

The gene calls are TRBV6-1 and TRBJ1-1; no clear D gene. Trimming took off 0 bases at V and 6 bases at J, with 11 bases between the two ends. Per the germline V gene, CDR1 is MNHNS and CDR2 is SASEGT. The CDR3 covers 14 residues. CDR3 DNA sequence: TGTGCCAGCAGTGAAGCTATCCTCTCTCCTGAAGCTTTCTTT. It is translated as CASSEAILSPEAFF.

The chain joins TRBV7-8 to TRBJ1-6; D is ambiguous. Deletions cut 5 bases from V and 10 bases from J, with 9 bases between. This CDR3 comprises 12 residues. Germline CDR1 is SGHVS and CDR2 is FQNEAQ. The CDR3 DNA follows: TGTGCCAGCAGCCCTCCGGGGTCACCCCTCCACTTT. Residues: CASSPPGSPLHF.

The gene calls are TRBV29-1 and TRBJ2-5, with 11 positions matching TRBD1. Germline CDR1 SQVTM, CDR2 ANQGSEA. The CDR3 sequence is 12 residues long. The J segment lost 5 bases and the V segment lost 7 bases, leaving 3 bases of the junction unmatched. The CDR3 region has the DNA TGCAGCGGGACAGGGGGCTCGGAGACCCAGTACTTC. Encoded protein: CSGTGGSETQYF.

This clone was seen a handful of times. This sequence joins TRBV14 and TRBJ1-2, with D hard to call. This CDR3 has 14 residues. V lost 4 bases and J 5 bases, leaving 14 bases between the germline ends. Germline-derived CDR1 and CDR2 are SGHDN and FVKESK. The CDR3: CASSLARSGYGYTF. In nucleotides, the CDR3 is TGTGCCAGCAGCCTAGCTAGAAGTGGATATGGCTACACCTTC. Drawing the rest from reference TRBV14 and TRBJ1-2, the complete variable domain is EAGVTQFPSHSVIEKGQTVTLRCDPISGHDNLYWYRRVMGKEIKFLLHFVKESKQDESGMPNNRFLAERTGGTYSTLKVQPAELEDSGVYFCASSLARSGYGYTFGSGTRLTVV.

The chain joins TRBV4-2 to TRBJ1-2; D gene ambiguous. CDR3 length equals 16 residues. Germline lookup yields CDR1 LGHNA and CDR2 YNFKEQ. V lost 4 bases to trimming and J lost 3 bases, with 18 bases between them. The CDR3 loop is CASSPLAVAEHYGYTF. The CDR3 region has the DNA TGTGCCAGCAGCCCCCTCGCGGTCGCCGAACACTATGGCTACACCTTC.

This clone was recorded a few times. DNA of the CDR3: TGTGCCAGCAGCCCCCAAGGACTCGGCGTTACCGGGGAGCTGTTTTTT. Encoded protein: CASSPQGLGVTGELFF. The chain couples TRBV9 to TRBJ2-2, with D possibly TRBD2 on 5 matching bases. V lost 4 bases and J 5 bases, leaving 18 bases between the germline ends. The V gene's germline CDR1 is SGDLS and CDR2 YYNGEE. The CDR3 extends over 16 amino acids.

The genes are TRBV11-3 and TRBJ1-3, with D hard to call. The germline V gene encodes CDR1 SGHNT and CDR2 YENEEA. Trimming pared 3 bases from V and 6 bases from J, leaving 15 bases between. The CDR3 is 15 residues long. CDR3 DNA sequence: TGTGCCAGCAGCTTCTCCGGGAGATCGGAAAACACCATATATTTT. Protein product: CASSFSGRSENTIYF.

V is TRBV28 and J is TRBJ1-5; D unresolved. With 3 bases removed from V and 7 bases from J, the gap between germline ends came to 7 bases. Germline CDR1 MDHEN, CDR2 SYDVKM. CDR3 length: 12 residues. The CDR3 region is CASSFVGQPQHF. CDR3 nucleotide sequence: TGTGCCAGCAGTTTTGTGGGCCAGCCCCAGCATTTT.

The chain carries TRBV27 and TRBJ1-6; D is undetermined. V was trimmed by 8 bases and J by 0 bases, leaving 17 bases between them. The V gene's germline CDR1 is MNHEY and CDR2 SMNVEV (reference sequence). The CDR3 totals 17 residues. CDR3: CASHRGAGSSYNSPLHF. The CDR3 DNA reads as TGTGCCAGCCACCGCGGCGCCGGGAGCTCCTATAATTCACCCCTCCACTTT.

This clone showed up just a few times. The chain links TRBV6-1 to TRBJ1-5, with 9 bases fitting TRBD1. This CDR3 spans 15 amino acids. Germline values: CDR1 MNHNS, CDR2 SASEGT. V lost 2 bases, J lost 3 bases, and 2 bases stayed unmatched. As DNA, the CDR3 is TGTGCCAGCAGTGAATGGGACAGGGTCAATCAGCCCCAGCATTTT. Its translation: CASSEWDRVNQPQHF.

The chain is built from TRBV19 and TRBJ1-2, with 10 nucleotides matching TRBD1. V dropped 5 bases and J dropped 10; count of bases not matched to a gene: 13. CDR3 size: 15 residues. Germline V gives CDR1 LNHDA, CDR2 SQIVND (reference sequence). The CDR3 DNA follows: TGTGCCAGTAGTCAAGGACGGGACAGGGGTCGAGACTACACCTTC. Amino acid sequence: CASSQGRDRGRDYTF.

This clone was found a few times. The chain couples TRBV7-2 to TRBJ1-5; maybe TRBD1 (5 bases). Germline lookup yields CDR1 SGHTA and CDR2 FQGNSA. The CDR3 consists of 15 residues. V lost 0 bases and J lost 8, with 14 bases in between. The CDR3 here is CASSLAAGGGEPQHF. CDR3 nucleotides: TGTGCCAGCAGCTTAGCCGCGGGGGGAGGGGAGCCCCAGCATTTT.

This clone was seen once. This chain uses TRBV4-1 with TRBJ2-4; TRBD2 matches at 16 bases. Trimming cost V 4 bases and J 3 bases; bases outside gene matches: 6. This CDR3 has 18 residues. CDR1 and CDR2 (germline): MGHRA, YSYEKL. Written as DNA, the CDR3 is TGCGCCAGCAGCCCGGGACTAGCGGGGGGGCGGGTCAAAAACATTCAGTACTTC. Translation: CASSPGLAGGRVKNIQYF.

This clone appeared a few times. The chain combines TRBV7-8 with TRBJ2-5, with D possibly being TRBD1 (6 bases). Between the trimmed V and J ends, which lost 3 bases and 0 bases, there was a span of 8 bases. The CDR3 is made up of 14 amino acids. Germline loops: CDR1 SGHVS, CDR2 FQNEAQ. The CDR3 spells CASSFDRYQETQYF. CDR3 coding DNA: TGTGCCAGCAGCTTCGACAGGTACCAAGAGACCCAGTACTTC.

The J gene is TRBJ1-6, the V gene TRBV5-1; 9 bases agree with TRBD1. This CDR3 spans 14 amino acids. Germline CDR1 SGHRS, CDR2 YFSETQ. J gave up 9 bases and V 4 bases, and 5 bases lay outside the gene matches. The CDR3 sequence: CASSVGTGPSPLHF. The CDR3 DNA sequence: TGCGCCAGCAGCGTCGGGACAGGGCCTTCACCCCTCCACTTT.

This sequence joins TRBV30 and TRBJ2-7, with D uncertain. CDR1 GTSNPN and CDR2 SVGIG come from the germline V gene (reference sequence). This CDR3 region has 12 residues. V was cut by 8 bases and J by 0 bases, with 11 bases left in between. The CDR3 region is CAGQPGSYEQYF. CDR3 bases: TGTGCCGGCCAACCAGGCTCCTACGAGCAGTACTTC. The whole variable domain, remainder taken from reference TRBV30 and TRBJ2-7, is SQTIHQWPATLVQPVGSPLSLECTVEGTSNPNLYWYRQAAGRGLQLLFYSVGIGQISSEVPQNLSASRPQDRQFILSSKKLLLSDSGFYLCAGQPGSYEQYFGPGTRLTVT.